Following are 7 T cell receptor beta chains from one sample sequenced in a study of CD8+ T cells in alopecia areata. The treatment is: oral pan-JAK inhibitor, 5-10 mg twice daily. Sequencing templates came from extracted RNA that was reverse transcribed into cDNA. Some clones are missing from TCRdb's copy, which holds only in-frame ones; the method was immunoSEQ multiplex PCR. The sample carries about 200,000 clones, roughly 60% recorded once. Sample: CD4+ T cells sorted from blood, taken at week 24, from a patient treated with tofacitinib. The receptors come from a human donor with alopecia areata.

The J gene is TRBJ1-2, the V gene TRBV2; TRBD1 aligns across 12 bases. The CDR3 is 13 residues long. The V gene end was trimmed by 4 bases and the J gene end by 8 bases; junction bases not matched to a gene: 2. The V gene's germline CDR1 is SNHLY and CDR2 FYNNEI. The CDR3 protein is CASSGDRGPGYTF. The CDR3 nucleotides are TGTGCCAGCAGTGGGGACAGGGGGCCCGGCTACACCTTC.

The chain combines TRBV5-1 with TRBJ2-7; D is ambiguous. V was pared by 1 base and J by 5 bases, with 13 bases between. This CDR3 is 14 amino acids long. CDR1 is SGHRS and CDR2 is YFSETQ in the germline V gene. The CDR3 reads CASSLLLGADEQYF. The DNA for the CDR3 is TGCGCCAGCAGCTTGTTGCTAGGCGCCGACGAGCAGTACTTC.

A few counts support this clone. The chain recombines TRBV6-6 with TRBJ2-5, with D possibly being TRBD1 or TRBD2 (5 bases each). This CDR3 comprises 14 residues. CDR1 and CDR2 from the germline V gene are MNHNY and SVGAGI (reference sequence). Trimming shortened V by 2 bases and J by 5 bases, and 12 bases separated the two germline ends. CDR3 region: CASSYNRGTETQYF. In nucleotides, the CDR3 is TGTGCCAGCAGTTACAATCGGGGCACGGAGACCCAGTACTTC.

CDR3 sequence: CASSLTEKLFF. In DNA form, the CDR3 reads TGTGCCAGCAGCTTAACAGAAAAACTGTTTTTT. V usage is TRBV11-2 and J usage is TRBJ1-4; D remains unclear. The CDR3 loop spans 11 amino acids. Trimming cost V 2 bases and J 8 bases, with 3 bases left between them. Germline V gene sequence: CDR1 SGHAT, CDR2 FQNNGV.

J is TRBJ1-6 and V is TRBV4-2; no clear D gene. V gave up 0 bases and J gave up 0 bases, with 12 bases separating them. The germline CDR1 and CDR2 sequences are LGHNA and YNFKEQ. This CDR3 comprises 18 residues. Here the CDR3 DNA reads TGTGCCAGCAGCCAAGATATGGGTGGGAGCTCCTATAATTCACCCCTCCACTTT. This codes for CASSQDMGGSSYNSPLHF.

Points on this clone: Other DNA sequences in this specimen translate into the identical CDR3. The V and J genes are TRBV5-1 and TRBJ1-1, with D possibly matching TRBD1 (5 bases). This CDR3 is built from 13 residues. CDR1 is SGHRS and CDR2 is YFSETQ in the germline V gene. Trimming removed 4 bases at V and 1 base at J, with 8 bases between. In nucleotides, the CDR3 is TGCGCCAGCAGCCTTACAGGGAACACTGAAGCTTTCTTT. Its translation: CASSLTGNTEAFF.

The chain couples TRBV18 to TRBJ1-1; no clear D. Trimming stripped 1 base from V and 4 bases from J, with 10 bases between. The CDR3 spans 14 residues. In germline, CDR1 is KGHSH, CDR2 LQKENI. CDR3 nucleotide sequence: TGTGCCAGCTCACCACGCGGTGTGGGCACTGAAGCTTTCTTT. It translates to CASSPRGVGTEAFF.